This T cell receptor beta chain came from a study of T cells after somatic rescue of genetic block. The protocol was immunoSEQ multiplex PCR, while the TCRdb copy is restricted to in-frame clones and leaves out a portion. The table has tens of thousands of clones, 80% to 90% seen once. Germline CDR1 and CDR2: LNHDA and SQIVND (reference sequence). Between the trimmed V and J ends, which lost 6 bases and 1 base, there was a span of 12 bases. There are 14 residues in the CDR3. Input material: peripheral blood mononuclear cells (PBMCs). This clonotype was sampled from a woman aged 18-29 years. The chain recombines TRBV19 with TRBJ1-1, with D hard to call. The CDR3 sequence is CASRDGAANTEAFF. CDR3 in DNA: TGTGCCAGTAGAGACGGAGCGGCGAACACTGAAGCTTTCTTT.